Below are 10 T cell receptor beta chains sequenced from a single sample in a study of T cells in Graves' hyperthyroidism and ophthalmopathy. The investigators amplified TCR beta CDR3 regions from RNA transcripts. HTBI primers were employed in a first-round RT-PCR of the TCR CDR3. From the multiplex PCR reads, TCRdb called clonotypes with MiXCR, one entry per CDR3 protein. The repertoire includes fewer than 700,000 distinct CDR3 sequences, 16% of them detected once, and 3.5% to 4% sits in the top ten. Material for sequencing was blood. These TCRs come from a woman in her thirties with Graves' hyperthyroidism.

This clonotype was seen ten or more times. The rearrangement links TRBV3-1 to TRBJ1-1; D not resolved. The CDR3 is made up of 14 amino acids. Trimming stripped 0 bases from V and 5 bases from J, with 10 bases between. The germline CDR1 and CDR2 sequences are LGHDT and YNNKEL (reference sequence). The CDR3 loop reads CASSQDRFGTEAFF. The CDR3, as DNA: TGTGCCAGCAGCCAAGACCGGTTCGGAACTGAAGCTTTCTTT.

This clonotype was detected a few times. CDR3 DNA sequence: TGTGCCAGCAGCGTAGGGGGCGACTATAATTCACCCCTCCACTTT. Amino acid sequence: CASSVGGDYNSPLHF. The chain carries TRBV5-6 and TRBJ1-6; TRBD1 agrees at 7 bases. This CDR3 contains 15 residues. The germline gives CDR1 SGHDT, CDR2 YYEEEE. The junction had 4 bases not matched to a gene; V was cut back by 4 bases and J by 3 bases. The whole variable domain, remainder taken from reference TRBV5-6 and TRBJ1-6, is DAGVTQSPTHLIKTRGQQVTLRCSPKSGHDTVSWYQQALGQGPQFIFQYYEEEERQRGNFPDRFSGHQFPNYSSELNVNALLLGDSALYLCASSVGGDYNSPLHFGNGTRLTVT.

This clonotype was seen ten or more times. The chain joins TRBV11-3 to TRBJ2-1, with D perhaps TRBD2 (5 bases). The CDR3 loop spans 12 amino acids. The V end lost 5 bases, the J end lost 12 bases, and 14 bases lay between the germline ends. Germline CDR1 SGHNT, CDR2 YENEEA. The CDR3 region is CASSVGVYRQFF. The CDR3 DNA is TGTGCCAGCAGCGTCGGGGTGTATCGGCAGTTCTTC.

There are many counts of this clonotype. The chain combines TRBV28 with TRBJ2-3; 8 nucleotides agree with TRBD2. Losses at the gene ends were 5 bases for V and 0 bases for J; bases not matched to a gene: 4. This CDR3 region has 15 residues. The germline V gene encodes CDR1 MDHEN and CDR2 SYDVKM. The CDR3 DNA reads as TGTGCCAGCAGTCCGACTAGCGAAAGCACAGATACGCAGTATTTT. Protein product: CASSPTSESTDTQYF.

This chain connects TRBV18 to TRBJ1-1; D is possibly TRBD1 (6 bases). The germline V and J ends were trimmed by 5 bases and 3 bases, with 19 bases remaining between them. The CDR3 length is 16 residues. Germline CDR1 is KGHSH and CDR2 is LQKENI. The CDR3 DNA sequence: TGTGCCAGCTCATTTACTTCAGGGGTGGAGGACACTGAAGCTTTCTTT. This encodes CASSFTSGVEDTEAFF.

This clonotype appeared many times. The CDR3 DNA reads as TGTGCCACGGGGGTGACAGGGGGTATTGCAGAGACCCAGTACTTC. The encoded protein is CATGVTGGIAETQYF. This chain connects TRBV27 to TRBJ2-5, with 9 bases that match TRBD1. The V and J ends lost 10 bases and 4 bases, in that order; junction bases with no gene match: 13. This CDR3 region has 15 residues. The germline CDR1 and CDR2 sequences are MNHEY and SMNVEV (reference sequence).

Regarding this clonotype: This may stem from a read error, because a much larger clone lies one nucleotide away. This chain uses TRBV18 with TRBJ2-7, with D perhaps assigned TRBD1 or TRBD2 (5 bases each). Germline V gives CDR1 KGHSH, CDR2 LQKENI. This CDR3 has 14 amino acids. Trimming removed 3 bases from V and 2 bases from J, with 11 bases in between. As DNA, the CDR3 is TGTGCCAGCTCACCCCGGGACCCCACCTACGAGCAGTACTTC. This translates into CASSPRDPTYEQYF.

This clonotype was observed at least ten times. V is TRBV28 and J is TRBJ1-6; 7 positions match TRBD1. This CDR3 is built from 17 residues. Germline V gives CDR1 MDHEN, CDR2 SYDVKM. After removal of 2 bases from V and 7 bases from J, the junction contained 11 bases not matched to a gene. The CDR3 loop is CASSLLSLTGQNSPLHF. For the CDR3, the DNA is TGTGCCAGCAGTTTACTCTCTCTGACAGGGCAGAATTCACCCCTCCACTTT.

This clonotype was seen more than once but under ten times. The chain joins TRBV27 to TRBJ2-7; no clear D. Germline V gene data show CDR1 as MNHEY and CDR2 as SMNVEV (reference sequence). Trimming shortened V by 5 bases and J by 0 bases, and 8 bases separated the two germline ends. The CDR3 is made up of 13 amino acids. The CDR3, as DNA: TGTGCCAGCAGTGACCAGGCCTCCTACGAGCAGTACTTC. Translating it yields CASSDQASYEQYF.

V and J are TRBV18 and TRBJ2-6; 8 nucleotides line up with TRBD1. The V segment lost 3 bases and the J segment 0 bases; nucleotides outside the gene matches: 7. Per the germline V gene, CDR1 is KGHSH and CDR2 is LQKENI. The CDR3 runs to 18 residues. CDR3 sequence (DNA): TGTGCCAGCTCACCCTCGTGGACAGGGAACTCTGGGGCCAACGTCCTGACTTTC. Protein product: CASSPSWTGNSGANVLTF. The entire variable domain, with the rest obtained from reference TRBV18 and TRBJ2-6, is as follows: NAGVMQNPRHLVRRRGQEARLRCSPMKGHSHVYWYRQLPEEGLKFMVYLQKENIIDESGMPKERFSAEFPKEGPSILRIQQVVRGDSAAYFCASSPSWTGNSGANVLTFGAGSRLTVL.